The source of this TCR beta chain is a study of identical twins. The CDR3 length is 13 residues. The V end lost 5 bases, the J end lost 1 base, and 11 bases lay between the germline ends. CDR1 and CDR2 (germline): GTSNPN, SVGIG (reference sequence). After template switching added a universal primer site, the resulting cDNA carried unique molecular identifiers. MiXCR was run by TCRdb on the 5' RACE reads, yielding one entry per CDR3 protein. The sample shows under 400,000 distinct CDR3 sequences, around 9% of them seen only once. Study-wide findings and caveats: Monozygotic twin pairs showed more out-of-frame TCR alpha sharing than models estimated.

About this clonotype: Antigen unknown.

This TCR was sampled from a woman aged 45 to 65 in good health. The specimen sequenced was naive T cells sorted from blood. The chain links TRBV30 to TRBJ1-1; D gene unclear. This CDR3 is CAWGPGKNTEAFF. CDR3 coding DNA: TGTGCCTGGGGTCCGGGTAAGAACACTGAAGCTTTCTTT.